This TCR beta chain comes out of a study of shared clonotypes between healthy human individuals. This clone was observed a few times. No antigen is known for it. Replicate PCRs for sorted subsets used approximately 220 ng DNA; this equaled about 30,000 T cell genomes. The method was immunoSEQ multiplex PCR; TCRdb's version includes in-frame clones alone and lacks a portion of them. In the table there are about 680,000 clones, under 80% of which are singletons. V lost 7 bases and J lost 3; bases outside the gene matches: 8. The CDR3 totals 14 residues. Germline V lookup: CDR1 WNHNN, CDR2 SYGVQD (reference sequence). Study findings and constraints: About 5% of naive CD4 clonotypes were common to a few donors.

The sequence was obtained from a woman in her 30s in good health. The V gene is TRBV10-1, the J gene TRBJ1-2; 7 bases agree with TRBD1. Sequences were obtained from memory CD4+ T cells sorted from blood. The subset was: CD45RA-negative fraction. The DNA of the CDR3 is TGCGCCAGCACTAGGGGGCGGATGGACTATGGCTACACCTTC. Translating it yields CASTRGRMDYGYTF.